These 22 T cell receptor beta chains share one sample of origin, sequenced in a study of blood T cell repertoires in COVID-19. The assay was immunoSEQ multiplex PCR, and TCRdb's table has in-frame clones only and misses some. Found here are about 210,000 clones, 75% to 90% of them singletons; the top ten hold around 20%. The sequenced sample consisted of PBMCs or T cells enriched from blood (not recorded which). The receptors were gathered from a man aged 35 to 55 who had recovered from COVID-19.

The chain recombines TRBV19 with TRBJ1-3; 7 bases match TRBD1. After removal of 4 bases from V and 0 bases from J, the junction contained 6 bases not matched to a gene. Per germline, CDR1 LNHDA and CDR2 SQIVND (reference sequence). The CDR3 contains 16 residues. CDR3 DNA sequence: TGTGCCAGTAGTACGACAGGGTATCGCTCTGGAAACACCATATATTTT. The encoded protein is CASSTTGYRSGNTIYF.

This clone was counted once. This sequence joins TRBV7-9 and TRBJ2-5; TRBD2 agrees at 10 bases. CDR3 size: 15 residues. V lost 8 bases and J lost 5; bases outside the gene matches: 11. The germline gives CDR1 SEHNR, CDR2 FQNEAQ (reference sequence). In DNA, the CDR3 is TGTGCCAGCTTTATCACTAGCGGGATAAAGGAGACCCAGTACTTC. It translates to CASFITSGIKETQYF.

The chain has TRBV19 and TRBJ2-2; D not certain. Germline-derived CDR1 and CDR2 are LNHDA and SQIVND (reference sequence). Trimming removed 1 base at V and 7 bases at J, with 7 bases between. The CDR3 is made up of 13 amino acids. CDR3 protein: CASSIVTVGELFF. As DNA, the CDR3 is TGTGCCAGTAGTATAGTTACAGTCGGGGAGCTGTTTTTT.

The chain joins TRBV19 to TRBJ1-5; 9 bases agree with TRBD1. Germline V gives CDR1 LNHDA, CDR2 SQIVND (reference sequence). Unmatched junction bases numbered 6, after V lost 6 bases and J lost 3 bases. This CDR3 contains 15 residues. The CDR3 region has the DNA TGTGCCAGTAGAACCGGGACAGGGTCCAATCAGCCCCAGCATTTT. This gives the protein CASRTGTGSNQPQHF.

The V and J genes are TRBV18 and TRBJ2-7, with D perhaps TRBD2 (5 bases). The CDR3 is made up of 13 amino acids. Germline lookup yields CDR1 KGHSH and CDR2 LQKENI. V gave up 4 bases and J gave up 7 bases, with 14 bases separating them. The CDR3 DNA reads TGTGCCAGCTCACACCCCCGCGGGCGAGAGCAGTACTTC. This gives the protein CASSHPRGREQYF. Filled out from reference TRBV18 and TRBJ2-7, the complete variable domain reads NAGVMQNPRHLVRRRGQEARLRCSPMKGHSHVYWYRQLPEEGLKFMVYLQKENIIDESGMPKERFSAEFPKEGPSILRIQQVVRGDSAAYFCASSHPRGREQYFGPGTRLTVT.

This clone came up a few times. V usage is TRBV7-3 and J usage is TRBJ2-1; TRBD2 aligns across 9 bases. With 0 bases clipped from V and 6 bases from J, the junction kept 3 bases outside the gene matches. CDR1 is SGHTA and CDR2 is FQGTGA in the germline V gene. There are 15 residues in the CDR3. CDR3 protein: CASSLTSGSRNEQFF. CDR3 DNA: TGTGCCAGCAGCTTAACTAGCGGGAGTCGCAATGAGCAGTTCTTC.

This chain links TRBV7-9 with TRBJ1-4; no firm D call. V gave up 7 bases and J gave up 0 bases, with 6 bases separating them. Looked up from germline, CDR1 is SEHNR and CDR2 is FQNEAQ (reference sequence). The CDR3 is made up of 13 amino acids. Here the CDR3 reads CASKGATNEKLFF. As DNA, the CDR3 is TGTGCCAGCAAAGGAGCAACTAATGAAAAACTGTTTTTT.

V is TRBV28 and J is TRBJ1-1; D not resolved. CDR1 is MDHEN and CDR2 is SYDVKM in the germline V gene. CDR3 size: 15 residues. Trimming took off 3 bases at V and 0 bases at J, with 11 bases between the two ends. The CDR3 reads CASSFRGSVNTEAFF. The CDR3 DNA sequence: TGTGCCAGCAGTTTCCGCGGATCGGTGAACACTGAAGCTTTCTTT.

This chain connects TRBV6-5 to TRBJ2-7; the D gene is possibly TRBD2 (6 bases). Trimming pared 0 bases from V and 6 bases from J, leaving 9 bases between. Germline CDR1 reads MNHEY; CDR2 reads SVGAGI. This CDR3 has 13 amino acids. The CDR3 nucleotides read TGTGCCAGCAGTTACTCGGGACTCGCCGAGCAGTACTTC. Encoded protein: CASSYSGLAEQYF.

The chain joins TRBV18 to TRBJ1-1; no clear D. The germline V and J ends were trimmed by 6 bases and 1 base, with 15 bases remaining between them. From germline, CDR1 is KGHSH and CDR2 LQKENI. The CDR3 contains 15 residues. The CDR3: CASSQSGSQNTEAFF. CDR3 nucleotide sequence: TGTGCCAGCTCGCAATCCGGGAGCCAGAACACTGAAGCTTTCTTT.

This clone was counted a single time. The V call is TRBV12-3 or TRBV12-4, the J call TRBJ2-5; TRBD1 agrees at 7 bases. CDR3 length equals 13 residues. The J segment lost 1 base and the V segment lost 5 bases, leaving 1 base of the junction unmatched. CDR3 sequence reads: CASSRDSQETQYF. The CDR3 DNA reads as TGTGCCAGCAGTCGGGACAGCCAAGAGACCCAGTACTTC.

The chain recombines TRBV15 with TRBJ2-4; D ambiguous. CDR3 length equals 16 residues. The germline V gene encodes CDR1 LNHNV and CDR2 YYDKDF (reference sequence). V shed 1 base and J shed 0 bases, with 10 bases lying between them. The CDR3 protein is CATSRVTALAKNIQYF. The CDR3 DNA sequence: TGTGCCACCAGCAGAGTAACAGCTTTAGCCAAAAACATTCAGTACTTC.

The gene calls are TRBV5-6 and TRBJ2-7; 10 bases are a match to TRBD2. CDR1 and CDR2 from the germline V gene are SGHDT and YYEEEE. Trimming took 0 bases from V and 2 from J; bases not matched to a gene: 5. The CDR3 consists of 16 residues. In DNA form, the CDR3 reads TGTGCCAGCAGCTTGGTAGCAGCGGGAGGGGCCTACGAGCAGTACTTC. The encoded protein is CASSLVAAGGAYEQYF.

J is TRBJ1-1 and V is TRBV5-6; D is ambiguous. This CDR3 has 14 residues. Trimming removed 2 bases from V and 5 bases from J, with 13 bases in between. In germline, CDR1 is SGHDT, CDR2 YYEEEE. CDR3 bases: TGTGCCAGCAGCTTTAAACCGGGAGGGACTGAAGCTTTCTTT. It specifies CASSFKPGGTEAFF.

The chain combines TRBV12-3 or TRBV12-4 with TRBJ1-2; 7 bases match TRBD1. This CDR3 is 13 amino acids long. Unmatched junction bases numbered 10, after V lost 6 bases and J lost 9 bases. In nucleotides, the CDR3 is TGTGCCAGCAGGACAGGGTATACCTGGAGCTACACCTTC. It is translated as CASRTGYTWSYTF.

The chain recombines TRBV27 with TRBJ1-6; D is ambiguous. The CDR3 extends over 15 amino acids. V was pared by 10 bases and J by 6 bases, with 19 bases between. The germline CDR1 and CDR2 sequences are MNHEY and SMNVEV (reference sequence). The DNA of the CDR3 is TGTGCCACCGCCGTCGGAGGTATCGGTAATTCACCCCTCCACTTT. Its translation is CATAVGGIGNSPLHF.

This chain links TRBV28 with TRBJ1-1; D possibly corresponds to TRBD1 (5 bases). CDR3 length: 18 residues. From germline, CDR1 is MDHEN and CDR2 SYDVKM. Trimming took off 6 bases at V and 4 bases at J, with 27 bases between the two ends. The CDR3 region is CASSHAAGKWWGGTEAFF. The CDR3 coding sequence is TGTGCCAGCAGCCACGCCGCAGGGAAATGGTGGGGGGGCACTGAAGCTTTCTTT.

This clone was seen a few times. This chain links TRBV4-2 with TRBJ1-1, with a possible D match to TRBD1 (5 bases). CDR1 and CDR2 from the germline V gene are LGHNA and YNFKEQ. This CDR3 spans 17 amino acids. V was pared by 0 bases and J by 1 base, with 15 bases between. Here the CDR3 reads CASSQELVRGGNTEAFF. CDR3 bases: TGTGCCAGCAGCCAAGAACTCGTAAGGGGTGGGAACACTGAAGCTTTCTTT.

The chain carries TRBV3-1 (or the pseudogene TRBV3-2) and TRBJ2-2, with D possibly being TRBD1 (6 bases). This CDR3 contains 17 residues. The V and J ends lost 4 bases and 2 bases respectively, with 17 bases between them. Per the germline V gene, CDR1 is LGHDT and CDR2 is YNNKEL (reference sequence). CDR3 nucleotides: TGTGCCAGCAGCCCAACCCCCTCCGGGACAAACACCGGGGAGCTGTTTTTT. This gives the protein CASSPTPSGTNTGELFF.

The gene calls are TRBV24-1 and TRBJ2-3; 10 bases map to TRBD2. Per germline, CDR1 KGHDR and CDR2 SFDVKD. Trimming took 3 bases from V and 2 from J; bases not matched to a gene: 4. CDR3 length equals 16 residues. The chain's CDR3 is CATSDPGLADTDTQYF. The CDR3 nucleotides are TGTGCCACCAGTGATCCTGGACTAGCGGACACAGATACGCAGTATTTT.

This clone showed up just a few times. This CDR3 is also generated by other DNA sequences in the sample. The rearrangement uses TRBV12-5 and TRBJ2-5; D is ambiguous. The V end lost 3 bases, the J end lost 5 bases, and 4 bases lay between the germline ends. Germline V CDR1 and CDR2: LGHNT, FRNRAP. The CDR3 totals 11 residues. The CDR3 loop is CASGLEETQYF. DNA of the CDR3: TGTGCTAGTGGTTTAGAGGAGACCCAGTACTTC. Filled out from reference TRBV12-5 and TRBJ2-5, the complete variable domain reads DARVTQTPRHKVTEMGQEVTMRCQPILGHNTVFWYRQTMMQGLELLAYFRNRAPLDDSGMPKDRFSAEMPDATLATLKIQPSEPRDSAVYFCASGLEETQYFGPGTRLLVL.

The chain carries TRBV5-6 and TRBJ1-5; 11 nucleotides align to TRBD1. V gave up 4 bases and J gave up 1 base; unmatched junction bases: 7. CDR3 length: 17 amino acids. CDR1 is SGHDT and CDR2 is YYEEEE in the germline V gene. The CDR3: CASSLGTGGESNQPQHF. CDR3 nucleotide sequence: TGTGCCAGCAGCCTAGGGACAGGGGGAGAAAGCAATCAGCCCCAGCATTTT.